This entry lists 5 T cell receptor beta chains sequenced from one sample in a study of CD8+CD57+ T cells in acquired aplastic anemia. The TCR beta profiling, which covered VDJ combination and CDR3 sequence, was carried out using genomic DNA as the template. TCRdb used MiXCR to reprocess the reads, holding one entry per CDR3 protein. The data hold approximately 160,000 distinct CDR3 sequences, with approximately 40% observed a single time. The sequenced material came from sorted CD4+, CD8+, or CD8+CD57+ T cells (not recorded which) from PBMCs. The receptors shown here come from a human donor in good health.

This rearrangement joins TRBV24-1 to TRBJ2-3; TRBD1 or TRBD2 may be the D gene (5 bases each). The germline gives CDR1 KGHDR, CDR2 SFDVKD. Trimming took off 0 bases at V and 4 bases at J, with 10 bases between the two ends. This CDR3 is 15 amino acids long. CDR3 residues: CATSDLGRGADTQYF. The CDR3 bases are TGTGCCACCAGTGATTTGGGGAGAGGGGCAGATACGCAGTATTTT.

This clonotype has a count of ten or more. The rearrangement links TRBV20-1 to TRBJ2-7; 9 bases map to TRBD1. V lost 3 bases to trimming and J lost 2 bases; unmatched junction nucleotides: 20. The CDR3 is made up of 19 amino acids. Germline loops: CDR1 DFQATT, CDR2 SNEGSKA (reference sequence). CDR3 in DNA: TGCAGTGCTAGGGACTCCAGTCCCGGGACAGGGTTGGCCACCTACGAGCAGTACTTC. Protein product: CSARDSSPGTGLATYEQYF.

The V and J genes are TRBV4-1 and TRBJ1-5; D gene ambiguous. Trimming took off 0 bases at V and 3 bases at J, with 9 bases between the two ends. CDR3 length equals 15 residues. The germline V gene has CDR1 MGHRA and CDR2 YSYEKL. The CDR3 DNA follows: TGCGCCAGCAGCCAAGATACGGGCTACAATCAGCCCCAGCATTTT. Translation: CASSQDTGYNQPQHF.

This clonotype was picked up many times. The chain couples TRBV7-2 to TRBJ2-7; possible D gene TRBD1, 5 bases. CDR3 length equals 13 residues. Germline V gene sequence: CDR1 SGHTA, CDR2 FQGNSA. Between the trimmed V and J ends, which lost 5 bases and 0 bases, there was a span of 8 bases. CDR3 protein: CASSRQSSYEQYF. In DNA form, the CDR3 reads TGTGCCAGCAGCAGACAGAGCTCCTACGAGCAGTACTTC.

This clonotype was detected many times. V and J are TRBV6-5 and TRBJ2-7, with 11 bases aligning to TRBD2. V trimming: 3 bases; J trimming: 3 bases; junction bases outside the gene matches: 4. This CDR3 has 15 residues. Germline assignment: CDR1 MNHEY and CDR2 SVGAGI. The CDR3 region is CASSYGGLADYEQYF. CDR3 nucleotides: TGTGCCAGCAGTTATGGGGGACTAGCGGACTACGAGCAGTACTTC.